This T cell receptor (beta chain) was identified in a study of T-cell memory formation after mild COVID-19. The study, taken as a whole, reports: Contracting CD4+ clones sat mainly in CM and EM; CD8+ in EMRA.

TCRdb re-derived calls from the 5' RACE reads in MiXCR, one entry per CDR3 protein. The sample yields about 440,000 distinct CDR3 sequences, 20% seen once. Ten or more counts support this clonotype. What it binds is not known. Trimming shortened V by 5 bases and J by 1 base, and 9 bases separated the two germline ends. The CDR3 covers 12 residues. Germline V gives CDR1 DFQATT, CDR2 SNEGSKA (reference sequence). Sequencing input: PBMCs or a T cell subset sorted from them (not recorded which). The rearrangement uses TRBV20-1 and TRBJ2-7; D is unresolved. This TCR derives from an adult woman who had mild COVID-19 (a few samples of this study predate the infection). Cell type and time point are not known. CDR3 protein: CSAPTVSYEQYF. The CDR3 DNA follows: TGCAGTGCTCCCACGGTTTCCTACGAGCAGTACTTC.